This T cell receptor (beta chain) was retrieved from a study of blood T cell repertoires in COVID-19. As for the study in general: Sites across the United States, Italy and Spain contributed samples from acute and convalescent COVID-19. The analysed material was cDNA or gDNA that came from T cells, B-cell-depleted T cells, or PBMCs.

Deletions cut 4 bases from V and 8 bases from J, with 14 bases between. Germline-derived CDR1 and CDR2 are LGHNT and FRNRAP. The CDR3 sequence is 13 residues long. Original handling: How many nucleated cells were present was estimated from reference gene primer amplification. Sequencing used immunoSEQ multiplex PCR; TCRdb keeps in-frame clones, though not all of them. For V, J and clone size, that table is used; D and trimming come from the DNA. The sample has roughly 150,000 clones, more than 65% seen once; the top ten hold 7.2%. The chain recombines TRBV12-5 with TRBJ1-2; D ambiguous. The clonotype originates from a woman aged 50 to 65 in a cohort sampled during active or convalescent COVID-19. Sequencing was performed on peripheral blood. CDR3 protein: CASGSGQFRGYTF. The CDR3 nucleotides are TGTGCTAGTGGTTCAGGTCAGTTTCGCGGCTACACCTTC.